Presented here are 8 T cell receptor beta chains from one specimen sequenced in a study of T cell responses to AZD1222 COVID-19 vaccine. The repertoire was sequenced with immunoSEQ multiplex PCR; TCRdb's copy has only in-frame clones and lacks some. The sample records about 120,000 clones, just over 85% being singletons. Sample: peripheral blood, taken on day 0 of AZD1222 vaccination. These receptors were collected from an adult in good health.

This clone was seen a single time. The chain joins TRBV4-3 to TRBJ1-2; D gene ambiguous. This CDR3 contains 17 residues. CDR1 is LGHNA, CDR2 YSLEER, per germline. Trimming cost V 3 bases and J 3 bases, with 20 bases left between them. CDR3: CASSQEAVGRAYYGYTF. The CDR3, as DNA: TGCGCCAGCAGCCAGGAAGCGGTGGGGAGAGCTTACTATGGCTACACCTTC.

The chain carries TRBV4-2 and TRBJ2-1; TRBD1 is a possible D gene (6 bases). The CDR3 contains 16 residues. Germline CDR1 and CDR2: LGHNA and YNFKEQ. V was cut by 2 bases and J by 1 base, with 12 bases left in between. The CDR3 DNA sequence: TGTGCCAGCAGCCAATCACAGGGTGGTTCCTACAATGAGCAGTTCTTC. Translated, it gives CASSQSQGGSYNEQFF.

This clone was found once. The rearrangement uses TRBV27 and TRBJ2-1; D unresolved. The germline CDR1 and CDR2 sequences are MNHEY and SMNVEV (reference sequence). V gave up 4 bases and J gave up 4 bases, with 14 bases separating them. CDR3 length equals 15 residues. The CDR3 reads CASSSGIGEYNEQFF. CDR3 coding DNA: TGTGCCAGCAGTTCAGGTATTGGTGAATACAATGAGCAGTTCTTC.

The rearrangement uses TRBV5-6 and TRBJ1-1, with 9 bases lining up with TRBD1. The CDR3 consists of 14 residues. Germline-derived CDR1 and CDR2 are SGHDT and YYEEEE. V dropped 3 bases and J dropped 0; count of bases not matched to a gene: 0. DNA for the CDR3: TGTGCCAGCAGCTGGGACAGGGTGAACACTGAAGCTTTCTTT. Encoded protein: CASSWDRVNTEAFF.

The chain employs TRBV6-2 or TRBV6-3 and TRBJ2-7, with D possibly called TRBD1 or TRBD2 (6 bases each). With 4 bases removed from V and 4 bases from J, the gap between germline ends came to 17 bases. The germline V gene encodes CDR1 MNHEY and CDR2 SVGEGT. The CDR3 consists of 15 residues. This chain's CDR3 is CASSSGGGGGYEQYF. CDR3 DNA sequence: TGTGCCAGCAGTTCCGGAGGGGGTGGCGGATACGAGCAGTACTTC.

The chain uses TRBV11-2 and TRBJ2-2; D might be TRBD2 (5 bases). Trimming cost V 5 bases and J 0 bases, with 13 bases left between them. CDR1 is SGHAT and CDR2 is FQNNGV in the germline V gene. CDR3 size: 16 residues. CDR3 loop: CASSEDSFANTGELFF. CDR3 nucleotide sequence: TGTGCCAGCAGCGAGGACTCGTTCGCGAACACCGGGGAGCTGTTTTTT.

V usage is TRBV29-1 and J usage is TRBJ2-3, with D hard to call. Germline V gene lookup returns CDR1 SQVTM and CDR2 ANQGSEA. Deletions cut 7 bases from V and 1 base from J, with 12 bases between. This CDR3 has 13 amino acids. The chain's CDR3 is CSARWVGTDTQYF. For the CDR3, the DNA is TGCAGCGCCCGGTGGGTGGGCACAGATACGCAGTATTTT.

The chain uses TRBV6-5 and TRBJ1-5, with a weak D call TRBD1 (5 bases). This CDR3 is 15 amino acids long. Germline CDR1 MNHEY, CDR2 SVGAGI. V was clipped by 6 bases and J by 3 bases, with 15 bases between them. The CDR3 here is CASSPVGAANQPQHF. The CDR3 nucleotides are TGTGCCAGCAGCCCCGTAGGGGCGGCCAATCAGCCCCAGCATTTT.